The T cell receptor beta chain described here comes from a study of cytomegalovirus exposure and HLA in healthy donors. Points on this clone: Its antigen is unidentified.

The PCR contained 60 Vbeta and 13 Jbeta primers. Assay used: immunoSEQ multiplex PCR; TCRdb lists only in-frame clones, some missing. The profile covers approximately 190,000 clones, with roughly 80% appearing a single time and less than 7% taken by the ten largest. The germline V gene encodes CDR1 MGHRA and CDR2 YSYEKL. The CDR3 is 17 amino acids. V trimming: 0 bases; J trimming: 6 bases; junction bases outside the gene matches: 11. The study, taken as a whole, reports: Immune exposure information available was restricted to CMV serostatus. Under in vitro conditions, a few CMV-associated chains were confirmed as specific for CMV antigens. According to the study, 150 to 200 TCR beta chains were cytomegalovirus-associated.

Sequencing used PBMCs. The chain has TRBV4-1 and TRBJ1-5; 7 bases match TRBD1. This sequence was found in a man aged 35-49 years in good health and CMV-seropositive. The CDR3 coding sequence is TGCGCCAGCAGCCAAGAACTCACAGGGGCTCAGGTTCAGCCCCAGCATTTT. It is translated as CASSQELTGAQVQPQHF.